This TCR beta chain was observed in a study of T cell repertoires in cytomegalovirus infection. Study at large: CMV infection and matching HLA type were both indicated by public TCR beta signatures. Notes on the study in general: The cumulative frequency of public TCR beta families distinguished individuals who carried CMV together with the relevant HLA. HLA-C-restricted CMV clonotypes gave the most frequent clonotype in two of eight donors.

Many counts were recorded for this clonotype. Its target is not known. The length of the CDR3 is 15 residues. The germline V gene has CDR1 SGHDT and CDR2 YYEEEE. Trimming cost V 4 bases and J 0 bases, with 12 bases left between them. Each CDR3 protein is one row after TCRdb ran MiXCR on the reads. The sample records a few hundred thousand distinct CDR3 sequences, 8% to 9.5% being singletons. The receptor comes from a human donor in good health (CMV status not recorded). Some clones in this sample may be carry-over from other donors' samples. The sample consisted of PBMCs. This chain links TRBV5-6 with TRBJ2-3, with D possibly matching TRBD1 (6 bases). Here the CDR3 reads CASSPRTASTDTQYF. CDR3 in DNA: TGTGCCAGCAGCCCACGGACAGCAAGCACAGATACGCAGTATTTT.